This T cell receptor (beta chain) was captured in a study of Graves' ophthalmopathy and Graves' hyperthyroidism. Amplification of TCR beta CDR3 regions used RNA transcripts. The first-round RT-PCR employed HTBI primers together with the Qiagen OneStep RT-PCR kit. A multiplex PCR was then performed as the second round. TCRdb processed the multiplex PCR reads anew with MiXCR; each CDR3 protein has one entry. Of over a million distinct CDR3 sequences listed, roughly 35% are singletons. Germline V gives CDR1 GTSNPN, CDR2 SVGIG (reference sequence). V lost 2 bases to trimming and J lost 4 bases; unmatched junction nucleotides: 5. The CDR3 runs 14 residues.

This receptor was obtained from an adult man with Graves' hyperthyroidism. Sequencing was done on a sample of peripheral blood or thyroid tissue (not recorded which). This chain connects TRBV30 to TRBJ1-1; 9 bases are shared with TRBD1. The CDR3 loop reads CAWSPRTGVTEAFF. In nucleotides, the CDR3 is TGTGCCTGGAGTCCCCGGACAGGGGTCACTGAAGCTTTCTTT.